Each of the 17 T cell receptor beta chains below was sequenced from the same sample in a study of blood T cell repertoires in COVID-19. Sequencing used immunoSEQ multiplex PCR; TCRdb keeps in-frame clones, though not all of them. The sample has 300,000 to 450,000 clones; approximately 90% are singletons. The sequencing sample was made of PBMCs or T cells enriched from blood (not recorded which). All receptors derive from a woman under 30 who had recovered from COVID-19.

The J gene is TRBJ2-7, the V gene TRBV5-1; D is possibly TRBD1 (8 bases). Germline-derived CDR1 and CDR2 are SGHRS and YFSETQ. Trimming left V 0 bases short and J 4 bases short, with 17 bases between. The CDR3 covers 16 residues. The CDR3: CASSLDPQGGVYEQYF. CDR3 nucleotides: TGCGCCAGCAGCTTGGATCCACAGGGGGGGGTTTACGAGCAGTACTTC.

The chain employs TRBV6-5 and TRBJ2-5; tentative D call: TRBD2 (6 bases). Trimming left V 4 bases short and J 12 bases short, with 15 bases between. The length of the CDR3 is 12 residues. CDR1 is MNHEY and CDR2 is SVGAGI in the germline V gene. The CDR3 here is CASSSGTGRKYF. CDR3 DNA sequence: TGTGCCAGCAGTTCTGGGACTGGAAGAAAGTACTTC.

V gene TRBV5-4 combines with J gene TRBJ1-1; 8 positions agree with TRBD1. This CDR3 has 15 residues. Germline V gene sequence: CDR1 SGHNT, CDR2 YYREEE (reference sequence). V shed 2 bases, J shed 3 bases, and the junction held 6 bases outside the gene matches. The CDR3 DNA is TGTGCCAGCAGCTTCGGACAGGGAGGATACACTGAAGCTTTCTTT. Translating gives CASSFGQGGYTEAFF. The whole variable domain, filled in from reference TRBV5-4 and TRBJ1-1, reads ETGVTQSPTHLIKTRGQQVTLRCSSQSGHNTVSWYQQALGQGPQFIFQYYREEENGRGNFPPRFSGLQFPNYSSELNVNALELDDSALYLCASSFGQGGYTEAFFGQGTRLTVV.

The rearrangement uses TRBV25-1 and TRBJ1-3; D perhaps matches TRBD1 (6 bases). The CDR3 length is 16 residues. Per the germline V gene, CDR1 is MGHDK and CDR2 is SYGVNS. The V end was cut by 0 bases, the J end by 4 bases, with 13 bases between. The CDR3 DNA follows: TGTGCCAGCAGTGAATATTTCCCAGGGGTGGGAAACACCATATATTTT. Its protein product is CASSEYFPGVGNTIYF.

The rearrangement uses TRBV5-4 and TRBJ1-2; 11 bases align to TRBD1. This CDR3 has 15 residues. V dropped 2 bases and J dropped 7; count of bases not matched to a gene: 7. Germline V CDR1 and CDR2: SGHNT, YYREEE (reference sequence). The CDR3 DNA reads TGTGCCAGCAGCTTACCCGGGACAGGGGGTACTGGCTACACCTTC. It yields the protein CASSLPGTGGTGYTF.

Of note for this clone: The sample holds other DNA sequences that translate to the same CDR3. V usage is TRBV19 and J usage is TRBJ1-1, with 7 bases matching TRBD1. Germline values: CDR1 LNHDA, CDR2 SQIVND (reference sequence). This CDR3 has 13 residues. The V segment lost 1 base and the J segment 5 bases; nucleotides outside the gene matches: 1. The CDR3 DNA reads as TGTGCCAGTAGTATAGCAGGGGGAACTGAAGCTTTCTTT. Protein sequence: CASSIAGGTEAFF.

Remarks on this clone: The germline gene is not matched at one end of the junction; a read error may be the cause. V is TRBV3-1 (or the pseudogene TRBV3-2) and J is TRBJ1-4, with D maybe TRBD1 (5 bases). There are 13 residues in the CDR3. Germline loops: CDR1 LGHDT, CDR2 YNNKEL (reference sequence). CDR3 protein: CASSQPLGRGHTF. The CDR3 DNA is TGTGCCAGCAGCCAACCATTGGGTAGGGGCCACACCTTT.

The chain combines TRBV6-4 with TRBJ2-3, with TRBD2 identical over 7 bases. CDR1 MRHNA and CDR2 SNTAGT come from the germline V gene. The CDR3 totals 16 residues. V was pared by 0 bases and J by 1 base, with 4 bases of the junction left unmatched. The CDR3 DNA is TGTGCCAGCAGTGACTCAAGCGGGGAAGGCACAGATACGCAGTATTTT. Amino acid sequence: CASSDSSGEGTDTQYF.

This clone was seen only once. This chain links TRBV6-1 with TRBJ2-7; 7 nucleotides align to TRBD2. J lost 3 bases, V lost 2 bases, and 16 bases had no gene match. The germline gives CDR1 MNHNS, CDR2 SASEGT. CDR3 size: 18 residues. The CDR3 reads CASSEQSIGGGYLYEQYF. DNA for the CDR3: TGTGCCAGCAGTGAACAAAGTATTGGGGGGGGTTATCTCTACGAGCAGTACTTC.

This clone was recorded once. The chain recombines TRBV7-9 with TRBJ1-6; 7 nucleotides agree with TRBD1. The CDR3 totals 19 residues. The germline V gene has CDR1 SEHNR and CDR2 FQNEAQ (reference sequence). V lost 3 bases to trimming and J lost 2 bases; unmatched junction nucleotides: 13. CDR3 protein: CASSFPGGVLLPYNSPLHF. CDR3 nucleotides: TGTGCCAGCAGCTTTCCAGGGGGAGTGTTGCTGCCCTATAATTCACCCCTCCACTTT.

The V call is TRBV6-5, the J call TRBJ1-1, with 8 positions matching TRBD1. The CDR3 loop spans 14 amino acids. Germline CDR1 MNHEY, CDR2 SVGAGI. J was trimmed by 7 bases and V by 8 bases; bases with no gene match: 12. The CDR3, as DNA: TGTGCCAGCGGACCCGACAGGGGAAGGGGTGAAGCTTTCTTT. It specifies CASGPDRGRGEAFF.

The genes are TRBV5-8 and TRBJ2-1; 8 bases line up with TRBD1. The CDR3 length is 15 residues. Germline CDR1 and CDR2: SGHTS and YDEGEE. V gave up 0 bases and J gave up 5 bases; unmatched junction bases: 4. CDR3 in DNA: TGTGCCAGCAGCTTGGGACAGGGGAGCCACAATGAGCAGTTCTTC. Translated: CASSLGQGSHNEQFF. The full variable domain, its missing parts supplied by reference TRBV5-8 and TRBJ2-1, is EAGVTQSPTHLIKTRGQQATLRCSPISGHTSVYWYQQALGLGLQFLLWYDEGEERNRGNFPPRFSGRQFPNYSSELNVNALELEDSALYLCASSLGQGSHNEQFFGPGTRLTVL.

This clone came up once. The CDR3 loop reads CASRLGVSGTEAFF. CDR3 sequence (DNA): TGTGCCAGCCGACTAGGGGTCTCGGGCACTGAAGCTTTCTTT. V usage is TRBV28 and J usage is TRBJ1-1, with D possibly matching TRBD1 (5 bases). This CDR3 comprises 14 residues. V dropped 8 bases and J dropped 4 bases, with 17 bases sitting between them. CDR1 is MDHEN and CDR2 is SYDVKM in the germline V gene.

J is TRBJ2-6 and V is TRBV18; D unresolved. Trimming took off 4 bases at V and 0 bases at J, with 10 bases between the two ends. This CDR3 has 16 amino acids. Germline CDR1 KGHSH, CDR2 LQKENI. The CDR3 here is CASSQIAHSGANVLTF. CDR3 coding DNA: TGTGCCAGCTCACAAATAGCCCACTCTGGGGCCAACGTCCTGACTTTC.

CDR3 protein: CASSRFRGQEETQYF. The DNA for the CDR3 is TGTGCCAGCTCACGGTTCAGGGGGCAGGAAGAGACCCAGTACTTC. V and J are TRBV18 and TRBJ2-5; TRBD1 matches at 8 bases. CDR1 and CDR2 from the germline V gene are KGHSH and LQKENI. The J segment lost 3 bases and the V segment lost 4 bases, leaving 7 bases of the junction unmatched. CDR3 size: 15 residues.

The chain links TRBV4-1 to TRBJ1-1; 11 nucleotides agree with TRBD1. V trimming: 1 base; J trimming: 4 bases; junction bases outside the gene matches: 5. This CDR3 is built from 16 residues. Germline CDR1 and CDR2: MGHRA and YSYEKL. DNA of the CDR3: TGCGCCAGCAGCCAAGGGACAGGGGGCATGGGCACTGAAGCTTTCTTT. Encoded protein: CASSQGTGGMGTEAFF.

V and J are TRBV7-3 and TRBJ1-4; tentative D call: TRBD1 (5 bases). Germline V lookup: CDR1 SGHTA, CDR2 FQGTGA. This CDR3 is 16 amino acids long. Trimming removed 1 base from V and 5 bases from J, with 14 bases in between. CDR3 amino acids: CASSLNRAGPNEKLFF. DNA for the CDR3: TGTGCCAGCAGCTTAAATAGGGCAGGGCCGAATGAAAAACTGTTTTTT. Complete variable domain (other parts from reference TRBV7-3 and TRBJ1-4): GAGVSQTPSNKVTEKGKYVELRCDPISGHTALYWYRQSLGQGPEFLIYFQGTGAADDSGLPNDRFFAVRPEGSVSTLKIQRTERGDSAVYLCASSLNRAGPNEKLFFGSGTQLSVL.